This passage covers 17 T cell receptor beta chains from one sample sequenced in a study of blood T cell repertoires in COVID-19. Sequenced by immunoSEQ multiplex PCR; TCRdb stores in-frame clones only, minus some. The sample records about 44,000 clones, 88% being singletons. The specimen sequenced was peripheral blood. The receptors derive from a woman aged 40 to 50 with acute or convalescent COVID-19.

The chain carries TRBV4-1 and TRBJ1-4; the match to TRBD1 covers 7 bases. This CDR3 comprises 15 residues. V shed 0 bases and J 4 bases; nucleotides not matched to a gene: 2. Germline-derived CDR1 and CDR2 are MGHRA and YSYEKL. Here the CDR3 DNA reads TGCGCCAGCAGCCAAGAGACAGGGCTTAATGAAAAACTGTTTTTT. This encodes CASSQETGLNEKLFF.

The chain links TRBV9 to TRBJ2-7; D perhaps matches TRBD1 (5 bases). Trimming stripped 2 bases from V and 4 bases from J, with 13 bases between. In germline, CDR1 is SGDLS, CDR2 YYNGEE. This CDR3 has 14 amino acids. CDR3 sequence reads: CASSVGWGGYEQYF. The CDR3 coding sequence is TGTGCCAGCAGCGTTGGCTGGGGCGGTTACGAGCAGTACTTC. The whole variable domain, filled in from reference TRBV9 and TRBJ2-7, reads DSGVTQTPKHLITATGQRVTLRCSPRSGDLSVYWYQQSLDQGLQFLIQYYNGEERAKGNILERFSAQQFPDLHSELNLSSLELGDSALYFCASSVGWGGYEQYFGPGTRLTVT.

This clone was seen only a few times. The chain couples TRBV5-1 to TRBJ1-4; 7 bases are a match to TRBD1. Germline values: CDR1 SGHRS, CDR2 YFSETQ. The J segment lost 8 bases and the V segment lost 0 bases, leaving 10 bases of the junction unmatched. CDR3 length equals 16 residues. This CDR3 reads CASSLEPAGGGEKLFF. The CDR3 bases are TGCGCCAGCAGCTTGGAGCCAGCAGGGGGAGGCGAAAAACTGTTTTTT.

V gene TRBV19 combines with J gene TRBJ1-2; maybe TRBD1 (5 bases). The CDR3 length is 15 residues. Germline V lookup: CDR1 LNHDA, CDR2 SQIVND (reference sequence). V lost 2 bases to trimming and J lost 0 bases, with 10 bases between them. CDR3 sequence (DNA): TGTGCCAGTAGTATAAACCGACAGACTAACTATGGCTACACCTTC. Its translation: CASSINRQTNYGYTF.

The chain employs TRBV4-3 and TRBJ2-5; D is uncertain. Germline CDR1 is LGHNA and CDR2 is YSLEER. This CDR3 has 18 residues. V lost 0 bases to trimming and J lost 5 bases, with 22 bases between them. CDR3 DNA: TGCGCCAGCAGCCAAGATTCCATGGCAGCAGGCATGGCCGAGACCCAGTACTTC. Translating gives CASSQDSMAAGMAETQYF.

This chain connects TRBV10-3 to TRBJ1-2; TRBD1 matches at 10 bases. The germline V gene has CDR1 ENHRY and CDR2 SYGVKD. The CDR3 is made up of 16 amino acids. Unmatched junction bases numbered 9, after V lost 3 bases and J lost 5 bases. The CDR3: CAISEPGTGVVYGYTF. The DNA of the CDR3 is TGTGCCATCAGTGAACCCGGGACAGGGGTTGTATATGGCTACACCTTC.

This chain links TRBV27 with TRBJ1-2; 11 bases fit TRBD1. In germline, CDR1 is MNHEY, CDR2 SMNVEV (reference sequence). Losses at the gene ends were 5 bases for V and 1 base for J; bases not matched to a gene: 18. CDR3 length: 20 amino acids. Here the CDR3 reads CASSPTFYRDRGADNYGYTF. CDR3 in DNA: TGTGCCAGCAGTCCGACATTCTACCGGGACAGGGGGGCGGATAACTATGGCTACACCTTC.

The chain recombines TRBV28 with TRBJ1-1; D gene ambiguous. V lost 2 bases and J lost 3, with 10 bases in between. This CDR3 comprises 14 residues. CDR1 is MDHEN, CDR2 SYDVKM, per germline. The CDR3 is CASSLNTRDTEAFF. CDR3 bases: TGTGCCAGCAGTTTAAATACGAGGGACACTGAAGCTTTCTTT.

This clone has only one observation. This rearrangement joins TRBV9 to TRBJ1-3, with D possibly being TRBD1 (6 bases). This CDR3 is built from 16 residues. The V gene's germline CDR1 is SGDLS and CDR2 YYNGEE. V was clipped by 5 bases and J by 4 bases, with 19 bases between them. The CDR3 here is CASSPSVGTHGNTIYF. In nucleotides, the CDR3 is TGTGCCAGCAGTCCCTCGGTCGGGACACACGGAAACACCATATATTTT.

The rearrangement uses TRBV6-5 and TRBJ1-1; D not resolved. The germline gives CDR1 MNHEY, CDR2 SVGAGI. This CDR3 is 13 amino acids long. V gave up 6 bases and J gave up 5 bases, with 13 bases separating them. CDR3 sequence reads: CASRRNSGTEAFF. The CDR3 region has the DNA TGTGCCAGCAGGAGAAACTCCGGGACTGAAGCTTTCTTT.

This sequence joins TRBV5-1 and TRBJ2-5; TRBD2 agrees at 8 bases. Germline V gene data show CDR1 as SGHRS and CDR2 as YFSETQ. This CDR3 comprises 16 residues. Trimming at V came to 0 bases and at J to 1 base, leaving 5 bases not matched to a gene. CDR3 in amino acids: CASSLGAGGVQETQYF. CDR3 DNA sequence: TGCGCCAGCAGCTTGGGGGCGGGAGGCGTCCAAGAGACCCAGTACTTC.

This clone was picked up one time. The DNA of the CDR3 is TGTGCCAGCAGCCAAGCCGCCAGGGGCCTAAGTCAGCCCCAGCATTTT. Its protein product is CASSQAARGLSQPQHF. The chain employs TRBV3-1 (or the pseudogene TRBV3-2) and TRBJ1-5; perhaps TRBD1 as D (6 bases). Germline values: CDR1 LGHDT, CDR2 YNNKEL (reference sequence). The V gene lost 1 base and the J gene lost 6 bases, with 16 bases spanning the gap. This CDR3 contains 16 residues.

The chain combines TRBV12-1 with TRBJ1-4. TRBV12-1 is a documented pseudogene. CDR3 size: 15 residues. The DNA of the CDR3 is TGTGCCAGCAGCCTTGGGGGCGGGGGTAATGAAAAACTGTTTTTT. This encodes CASSLGGGGNEKLFF.

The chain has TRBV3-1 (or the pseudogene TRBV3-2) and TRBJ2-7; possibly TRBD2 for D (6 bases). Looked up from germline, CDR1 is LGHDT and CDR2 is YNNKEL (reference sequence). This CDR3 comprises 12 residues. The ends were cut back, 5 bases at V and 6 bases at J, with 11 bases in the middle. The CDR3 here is CASSRLVGEQYF. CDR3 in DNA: TGTGCCAGCAGCAGACTAGTCGGCGAGCAGTACTTC.

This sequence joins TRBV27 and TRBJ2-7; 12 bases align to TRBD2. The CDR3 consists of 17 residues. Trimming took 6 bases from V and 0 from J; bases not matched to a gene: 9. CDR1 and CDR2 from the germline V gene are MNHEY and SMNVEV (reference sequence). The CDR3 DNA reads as TGTGCCAGCAGAAGGGGGACTAGCGGGCGGCTCTCCTACGAGCAGTACTTC. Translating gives CASRRGTSGRLSYEQYF.

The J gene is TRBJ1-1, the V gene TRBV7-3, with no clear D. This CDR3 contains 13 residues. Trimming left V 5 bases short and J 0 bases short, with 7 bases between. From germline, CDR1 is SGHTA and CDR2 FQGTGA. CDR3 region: CASSREMNTEAFF. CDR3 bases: TGTGCCAGCAGCCGTGAGATGAACACTGAAGCTTTCTTT.

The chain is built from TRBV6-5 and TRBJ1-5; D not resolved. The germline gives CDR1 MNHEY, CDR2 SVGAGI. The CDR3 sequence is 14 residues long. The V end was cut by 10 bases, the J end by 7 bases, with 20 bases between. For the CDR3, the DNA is TGTGCCACCACTGCCCCGGGCGGGCGACAGCCCCAGCATTTT. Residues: CATTAPGGRQPQHF.